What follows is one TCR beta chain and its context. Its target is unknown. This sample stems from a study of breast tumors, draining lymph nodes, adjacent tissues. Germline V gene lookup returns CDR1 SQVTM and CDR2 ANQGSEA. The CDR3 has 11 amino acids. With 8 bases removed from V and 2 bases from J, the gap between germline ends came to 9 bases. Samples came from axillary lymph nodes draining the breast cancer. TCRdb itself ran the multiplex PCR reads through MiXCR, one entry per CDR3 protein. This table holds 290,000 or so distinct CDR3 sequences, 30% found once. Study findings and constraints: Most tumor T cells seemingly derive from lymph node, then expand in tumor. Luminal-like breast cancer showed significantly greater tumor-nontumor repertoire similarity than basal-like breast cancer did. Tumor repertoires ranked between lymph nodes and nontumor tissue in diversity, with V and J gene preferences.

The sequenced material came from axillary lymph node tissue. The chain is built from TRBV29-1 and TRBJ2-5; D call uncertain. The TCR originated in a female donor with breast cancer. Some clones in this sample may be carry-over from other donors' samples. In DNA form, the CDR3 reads TGCAGCTTAATGGCTCAAGAGACCCAGTACTTC. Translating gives CSLMAQETQYF.